This entry lists 10 T cell receptor beta chains sequenced from one sample in a study of T cell responses to AZD1222 COVID-19 vaccine. The assay was immunoSEQ multiplex PCR, and TCRdb's table has in-frame clones only and misses some. This table has under 95,000 clones, over 80% appearing once. This specimen was peripheral blood, taken on day 0 of AZD1222 vaccination. Receptor source: an adult in good health.

On this clone: At one of its ends the junction is not consistent with the germline gene, which may arise from a read error. J is TRBJ1-4 and V is TRBV5-1; D perhaps matches TRBD1 (6 bases). Germline lookup yields CDR1 SGHRS and CDR2 YFSETQ. The length of the CDR3 is 14 residues. The CDR3 nucleotides read TGCGCCAGCAGCCCATGGGACATTAATGAGAAACTGTTTTTT. Amino acid sequence: CASSPWDINEKLFF.

The genes are TRBV3-1 (or the pseudogene TRBV3-2) and TRBJ2-3; D is unresolved. Germline loops: CDR1 LGHDT, CDR2 YNNKEL (reference sequence). This CDR3 is 13 amino acids long. V was cut by 4 bases and J by 8 bases, with 13 bases left in between. CDR3 in DNA: TGTGCCAGCAGCCTCCAAGACCCGGGTACGCAGTATTTT. Its protein product is CASSLQDPGTQYF.

This clone is a singleton in its sample. The chain is built from TRBV27 and TRBJ1-2; D might be TRBD1 (6 bases). The CDR3 length is 13 residues. Germline CDR1 reads MNHEY; CDR2 reads SMNVEV (reference sequence). V was pared by 0 bases and J by 7 bases, with 9 bases between. The CDR3 here is CASSLSDSSGYTF. CDR3 in DNA: TGTGCCAGCAGTTTATCGGACAGCTCTGGCTACACCTTC.

The rearrangement joins TRBV3-1 (or the pseudogene TRBV3-2) to TRBJ1-1, with D unresolved. Germline lookup yields CDR1 LGHDT and CDR2 YNNKEL (reference sequence). The CDR3 extends over 14 amino acids. Trimming removed 4 bases from V and 5 bases from J, with 14 bases in between. The CDR3 reads CASSPPGFGTEAFF. DNA of the CDR3: TGTGCCAGCAGCCCCCCGGGGTTTGGGACTGAAGCTTTCTTT.

This clone appeared a few times. This chain links TRBV1 with TRBJ2-3. TRBV1 is termed a pseudogene. This CDR3 region has 14 residues. For the CDR3, the DNA is TGCACCAGCAGCCGGGGTACCTGCACAGATACGCAGTATTTT. Translating gives CTSSRGTCTDTQYF.

V is TRBV7-9 and J is TRBJ2-1; 8 nucleotides match TRBD2. Germline V gene lookup returns CDR1 SEHNR and CDR2 FQNEAQ (reference sequence). There are 16 residues in the CDR3. J lost 6 bases, V lost 0 bases, and 7 bases had no gene match. CDR3 region: CASSLAWAGGGNEQFF. CDR3 bases: TGTGCCAGCAGCTTAGCTTGGGCGGGAGGCGGCAATGAGCAGTTCTTC.

This chain uses TRBV18 with TRBJ2-5; D perhaps matches TRBD2 (5 bases). Trimming pared 3 bases from V and 5 bases from J, leaving 13 bases between. The CDR3 contains 14 residues. Germline V gene sequence: CDR1 KGHSH, CDR2 LQKENI. CDR3 sequence: CASSPELRVETQYF. In nucleotides, the CDR3 is TGTGCCAGCTCACCCGAGCTGAGGGTGGAGACCCAGTACTTC. Full variable domain (rest looked up from reference TRBV18 and TRBJ2-5): NAGVMQNPRHLVRRRGQEARLRCSPMKGHSHVYWYRQLPEEGLKFMVYLQKENIIDESGMPKERFSAEFPKEGPSILRIQQVVRGDSAAYFCASSPELRVETQYFGPGTRLLVL.

V and J are TRBV7-9 and TRBJ1-2; possible D gene TRBD1, 5 bases. CDR1 is SEHNR, CDR2 FQNEAQ, per germline (reference sequence). The length of the CDR3 is 15 residues. Trimming removed 4 bases from V and 7 bases from J, with 19 bases in between. DNA for the CDR3: TGTGCCAGCAGCTCCCGTGGTGGTAGAGGGGTTGGCTACACCTTC. This encodes CASSSRGGRGVGYTF.

This chain connects TRBV30 to TRBJ2-3; D is undetermined. The CDR3 covers 12 residues. Trimming left V 1 base short and J 1 base short, with 3 bases between. CDR1 is GTSNPN, CDR2 SVGIG, per germline (reference sequence). This CDR3 is CAWSEGTDTQYF. CDR3 sequence (DNA): TGTGCCTGGAGTGAGGGCACAGATACGCAGTATTTT.

The V and J genes are TRBV18 and TRBJ1-3; D call uncertain. Trimming took 2 bases from V and 0 from J, leaving 11 bases between them. CDR1 KGHSH and CDR2 LQKENI come from the germline V gene. The CDR3 runs 16 residues. The CDR3 nucleotides read TGTGCCAGCTCACCAGCCCCGACATACTCTGGAAACACCATATATTTT. Protein sequence: CASSPAPTYSGNTIYF.